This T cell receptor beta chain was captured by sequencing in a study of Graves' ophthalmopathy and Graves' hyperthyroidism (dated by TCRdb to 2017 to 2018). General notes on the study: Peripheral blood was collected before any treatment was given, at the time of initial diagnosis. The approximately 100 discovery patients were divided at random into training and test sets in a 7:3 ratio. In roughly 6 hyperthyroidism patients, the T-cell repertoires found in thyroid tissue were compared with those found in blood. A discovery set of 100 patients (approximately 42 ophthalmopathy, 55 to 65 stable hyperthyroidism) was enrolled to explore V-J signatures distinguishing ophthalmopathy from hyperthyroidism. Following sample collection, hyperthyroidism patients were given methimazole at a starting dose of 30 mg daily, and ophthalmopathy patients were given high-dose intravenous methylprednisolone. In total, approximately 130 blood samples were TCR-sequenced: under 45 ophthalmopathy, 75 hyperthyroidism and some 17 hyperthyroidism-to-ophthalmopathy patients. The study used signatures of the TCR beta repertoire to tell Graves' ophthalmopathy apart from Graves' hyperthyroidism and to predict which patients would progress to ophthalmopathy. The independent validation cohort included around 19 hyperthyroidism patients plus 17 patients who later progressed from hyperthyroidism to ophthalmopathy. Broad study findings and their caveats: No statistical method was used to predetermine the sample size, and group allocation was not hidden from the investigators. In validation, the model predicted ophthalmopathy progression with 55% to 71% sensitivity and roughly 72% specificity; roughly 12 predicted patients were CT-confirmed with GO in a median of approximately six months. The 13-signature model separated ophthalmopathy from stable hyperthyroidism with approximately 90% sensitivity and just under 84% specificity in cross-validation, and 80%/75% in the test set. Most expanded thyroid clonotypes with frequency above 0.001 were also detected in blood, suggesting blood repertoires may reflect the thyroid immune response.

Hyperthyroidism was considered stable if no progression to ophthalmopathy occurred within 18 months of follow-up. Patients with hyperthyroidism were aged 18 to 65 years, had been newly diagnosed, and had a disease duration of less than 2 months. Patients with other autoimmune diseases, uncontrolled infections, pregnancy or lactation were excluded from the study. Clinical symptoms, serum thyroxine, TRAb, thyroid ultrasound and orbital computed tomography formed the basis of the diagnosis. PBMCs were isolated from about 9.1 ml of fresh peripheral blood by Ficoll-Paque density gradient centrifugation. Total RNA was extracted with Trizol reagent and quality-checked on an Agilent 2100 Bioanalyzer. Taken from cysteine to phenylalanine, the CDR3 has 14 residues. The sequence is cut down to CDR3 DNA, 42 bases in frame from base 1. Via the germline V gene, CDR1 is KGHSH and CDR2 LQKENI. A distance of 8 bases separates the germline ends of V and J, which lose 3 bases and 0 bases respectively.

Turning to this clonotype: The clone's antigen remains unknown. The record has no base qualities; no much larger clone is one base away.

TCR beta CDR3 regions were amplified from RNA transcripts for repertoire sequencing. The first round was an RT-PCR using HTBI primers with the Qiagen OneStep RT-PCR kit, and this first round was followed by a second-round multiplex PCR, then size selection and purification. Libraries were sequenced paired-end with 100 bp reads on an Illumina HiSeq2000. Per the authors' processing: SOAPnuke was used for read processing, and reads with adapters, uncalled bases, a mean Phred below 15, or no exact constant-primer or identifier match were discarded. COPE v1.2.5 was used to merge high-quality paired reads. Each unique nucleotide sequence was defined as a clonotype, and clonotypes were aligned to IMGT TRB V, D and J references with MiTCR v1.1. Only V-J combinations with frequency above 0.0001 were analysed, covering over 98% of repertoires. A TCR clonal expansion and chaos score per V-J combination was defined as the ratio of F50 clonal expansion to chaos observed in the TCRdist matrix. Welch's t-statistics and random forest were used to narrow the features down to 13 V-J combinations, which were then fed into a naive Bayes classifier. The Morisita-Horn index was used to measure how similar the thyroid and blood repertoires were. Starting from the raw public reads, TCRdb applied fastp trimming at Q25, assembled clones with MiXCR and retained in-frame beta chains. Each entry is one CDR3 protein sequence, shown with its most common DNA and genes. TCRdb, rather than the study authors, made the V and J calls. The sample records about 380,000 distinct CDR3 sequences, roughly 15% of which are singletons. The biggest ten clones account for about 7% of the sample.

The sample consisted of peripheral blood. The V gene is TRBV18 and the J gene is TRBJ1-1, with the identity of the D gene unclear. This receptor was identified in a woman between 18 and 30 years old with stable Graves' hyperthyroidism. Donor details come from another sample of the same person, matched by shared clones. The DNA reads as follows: TGTGCCAGCTCACCCTCGGCCTTGAACACTGAAGCTTTCTTT. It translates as CASSPSALNTEAFF.